Following are 23 T cell receptor beta chains from one sample sequenced in a study of metastatic and nonmetastatic thyroid tumors. None of the patients had undergone any treatment ahead of thyroid surgery. TCRdb re-clonotyped the PCR reads via MiXCR. The sample lists approximately 40,000 clones, around 20% occurring once. Sequencing was done on a sample of blood. These receptors were obtained from a female donor with papillary thyroid cancer or a benign thyroid nodule (not recorded which). Some clones in this sample may be carry-over from other donors' samples.

Regarding this clone: This may arise from a read error, as a much more abundant clone is one base away. V usage is TRBV29-1 and J usage is TRBJ2-2; 9 nucleotides line up with TRBD2. The ends lost 8 bases at V and 5 bases at J; junction bases unmatched: 18. The CDR3 runs 17 residues. CDR1 SQVTM and CDR2 ANQGSEA come from the germline V gene. The CDR3 DNA is TGCAGCTTTCTCCCCGACATAGCGGGAGTACGGACCGGGGAGCTGTTTTTT. It yields the protein CSFLPDIAGVRTGELFF.

There are a few counts of this clone. J is TRBJ1-6 and V is TRBV6-2 or TRBV6-3; 9 bases fit TRBD1. Trimming at V came to 6 bases and at J to 8 bases, leaving 8 bases not matched to a gene. The CDR3 contains 15 residues. The germline V gene encodes CDR1 MNHEY and CDR2 SVGEGT. This chain's CDR3 is CASRPRDREYSPLHF. The DNA for the CDR3 is TGTGCCAGCAGACCGAGGGACAGGGAGTATTCACCCCTCCACTTT.

This clone has more than one count but fewer than ten. The junction shows a germline mismatch at one end, possibly a read error. The chain joins TRBV2 to TRBJ1-2; D remains unclear. Germline V gene data show CDR1 as SNHLY and CDR2 as FYNNEI. The length of the CDR3 is 14 residues. DNA for the CDR3: TGTGCCAGCAGTGGCCTAGGGCATCCCTATGGTTACACCTTC. It is translated as CASSGLGHPYGYTF.

This clone was counted many times. The chain is built from TRBV20-1 and TRBJ1-1, with 8 bases that match TRBD1. The CDR3 sequence is 17 residues long. Losses at the gene ends were 0 bases for V and 1 base for J; bases not matched to a gene: 10. Looked up from germline, CDR1 is DFQATT and CDR2 is SNEGSKA (reference sequence). CDR3 loop: CSARDFRLDRGNTEAFF. The CDR3 nucleotides are TGCAGTGCTAGAGATTTCCGTCTAGACAGGGGGAACACTGAAGCTTTCTTT.

This clone was picked up many times. This sequence joins TRBV7-3 and TRBJ2-2; D remains ambiguous. In germline, CDR1 is SGHTA, CDR2 FQGTGA. V was pared by 2 bases and J by 7 bases, with 5 bases between. This CDR3 has 12 residues. CDR3 nucleotide sequence: TGTGCCAGCAGCTTAGCCAACGGGGAGCTGTTTTTT. Translating gives CASSLANGELFF.

The chain is built from TRBV20-1 and TRBJ1-1, with D uncertain. The CDR3 is 13 amino acids. V shed 2 bases and J shed 8 bases, with 15 bases lying between them. Germline V gene data show CDR1 as DFQATT and CDR2 as SNEGSKA (reference sequence). This CDR3 reads CSARKPSVSEAFF. CDR3 coding DNA: TGCAGTGCTAGAAAGCCCAGTGTCTCGGAAGCTTTCTTT.

This clone was counted ten times or more. The chain is built from TRBV3-1 and TRBJ2-2; no reliable D call. V lost 4 bases to trimming and J lost 7 bases, with 4 bases between them. Germline V CDR1 and CDR2: LGHDT, YNNKEL (reference sequence). The CDR3 loop spans 11 amino acids. Here the CDR3 DNA reads TGTGCCAGCAGCCCAGGCGGGGAGCTGTTTTTT. Protein sequence: CASSPGGELFF.

This clone is classed as medium-sized. V gene TRBV6-1 combines with J gene TRBJ2-7; D is perhaps TRBD2 (5 bases). V was cut by 5 bases and J by 6 bases, with 20 bases left in between. Looked up from germline, CDR1 is MNHNS and CDR2 is SASEGT. There are 15 residues in the CDR3. Written as DNA, the CDR3 is TGTGCCAGCAGTTCAGCCGGGATACCGTCGTCCGAGCAGTACTTC. It codes for CASSSAGIPSSEQYF.

This clone turned up a few times. The rearrangement uses TRBV6-1 and TRBJ1-5; no reliable D call. Germline CDR1 reads MNHNS; CDR2 reads SASEGT. V lost 2 bases and J lost 7, with 15 bases in between. CDR3 length equals 15 residues. The DNA of the CDR3 is TGTGCCAGCAGTGAACGTCGGACCTTATCACAGCCCCAGCATTTT. It yields the protein CASSERRTLSQPQHF.

V usage is TRBV10-3 and J usage is TRBJ2-7; 13 bases are shared with TRBD2. The CDR3 length is 18 residues. V shed 5 bases and J 4 bases; nucleotides not matched to a gene: 14. The V gene's germline CDR1 is ENHRY and CDR2 SYGVKD. CDR3 bases: TGTGCCATCAGTTCCGACGGTGGACTAGCGGGAGTTGGATACGAGCAGTACTTC. Translated: CAISSDGGLAGVGYEQYF.

The chain is built from TRBV7-9 and TRBJ2-7, with D perhaps being TRBD1 or TRBD2 (5 bases each). CDR1 is SEHNR and CDR2 is FQNEAQ in the germline V gene (reference sequence). The CDR3 runs 14 residues. Deletions cut 5 bases from V and 1 base from J, with 12 bases between. The CDR3 DNA reads TGTGCCAGCAGCCCAGGGACCTATTCCTACGAGCAGTACTTC. Encoded protein: CASSPGTYSYEQYF.

CDR3 in DNA: TGTGCCAGCAGCCATGGGGGCGGACCCGACTTCTATGGCTACACCTTC. This encodes CASSHGGGPDFYGYTF. The rearrangement links TRBV4-2 to TRBJ1-2; D possibly corresponds to TRBD1 (6 bases). The CDR3 has 16 residues. Trimming pared 3 bases from V and 4 bases from J, leaving 18 bases between. Looked up from germline, CDR1 is LGHNA and CDR2 is YNFKEQ.

A word on this clone: The same CDR3 also results from other DNA sequences found in this sample. The chain couples TRBV20-1 to TRBJ2-2, with 10 bases that match TRBD1. V shed 6 bases, J shed 5 bases, and the junction held 6 bases outside the gene matches. The CDR3 has 14 amino acids. Germline V CDR1 and CDR2: DFQATT, SNEGSKA (reference sequence). In nucleotides, the CDR3 is TGCAGTGCACCTGGGACAGGGGTGACCGGGGAGCTGTTTTTT. It codes for CSAPGTGVTGELFF.

In this sample, this clone turned up a few times. V and J are TRBV2 and TRBJ2-7; no clear D. CDR3 length: 12 amino acids. Germline V lookup: CDR1 SNHLY, CDR2 FYNNEI. Trimming pared 5 bases from V and 4 bases from J, leaving 9 bases between. The CDR3 nucleotides read TGTGCCAGCAGTAGGACGTTTTACGAGCAGTACTTC. This codes for CASSRTFYEQYF.

In this sample, this clone turned up many times. The V and J genes are TRBV20-1 and TRBJ2-2; no definite D call. CDR3 size: 13 residues. Looked up from germline, CDR1 is DFQATT and CDR2 is SNEGSKA (reference sequence). V was cut by 7 bases and J by 4 bases, with 13 bases left in between. CDR3 bases: TGCAGTGTCTGGGCGGCAATCACCGGGGAGCTGTTTTTT. It specifies CSVWAAITGELFF.

V and J are TRBV20-1 and TRBJ2-1; 8 bases align to TRBD2. CDR1 DFQATT and CDR2 SNEGSKA come from the germline V gene (reference sequence). The CDR3 loop spans 14 amino acids. V shed 7 bases and J 8 bases; nucleotides not matched to a gene: 13. CDR3 loop: CSVPGEREFDEQFF. CDR3 nucleotides: TGCAGTGTACCGGGGGAGCGGGAGTTCGATGAGCAGTTCTTC.

Ten or more counts support this clone. V and J are TRBV30 and TRBJ2-7, with D possibly matching TRBD1 (6 bases). Trimming pared 0 bases from V and 4 bases from J, leaving 19 bases between. The CDR3 has 16 amino acids. The germline CDR1 and CDR2 sequences are GTSNPN and SVGIG (reference sequence). The CDR3 spells CAWSVGPQGYGYEQYF. CDR3 nucleotides: TGTGCCTGGAGTGTAGGCCCGCAGGGGTATGGTTACGAGCAGTACTTC.

In its sample, this clone was seen many times. The rearrangement joins TRBV9 to TRBJ1-1; 7 nucleotides align to TRBD1. Per the germline V gene, CDR1 is SGDLS and CDR2 is YYNGEE. Germline trimming cut 0 bases from V and 3 bases from J; bases unmatched to any gene: 14. The CDR3 totals 18 residues. This CDR3 is CASSVVPLQGRPDTEAFF. The CDR3 nucleotides read TGTGCCAGCAGCGTAGTCCCTTTACAGGGGCGCCCCGACACTGAAGCTTTCTTT.

By share, this clone ranks as medium-sized. The V and J genes are TRBV6-1 and TRBJ2-7; D may be TRBD1 or TRBD2 (5 bases each). The CDR3 covers 14 residues. V was cut by 5 bases and J by 9 bases, with 20 bases left in between. Germline loops: CDR1 MNHNS, CDR2 SASEGT. CDR3: CASSSPRGRLGQYF. The CDR3 DNA reads TGTGCCAGCAGTTCACCACGGGGACGCCTTGGGCAGTACTTC.

The V gene is TRBV6-5, the J gene TRBJ2-3, with a tentative D call TRBD2 (5 bases). Germline V gene sequence: CDR1 MNHEY, CDR2 SVGAGI. The ends were cut back, 2 bases at V and 1 base at J, with 19 bases in the middle. There are 18 residues in the CDR3. The CDR3 nucleotides read TGTGCCAGCAGTTACCCCTCCAAAGGTGGGAGCGGCACAGATACGCAGTATTTT. Its translation: CASSYPSKGGSGTDTQYF.

This clone was detected a few times. V gene TRBV28 combines with J gene TRBJ2-1; maybe TRBD1 (6 bases). This CDR3 spans 13 amino acids. Trimming left V 3 bases short and J 8 bases short, with 11 bases between. CDR1 is MDHEN, CDR2 SYDVKM, per germline. The CDR3 is CASSFSRGDEQFF. In DNA, the CDR3 is TGTGCCAGCAGTTTTAGCAGGGGCGATGAGCAGTTCTTC. The complete variable domain, with remaining parts taken from reference TRBV28 and TRBJ2-1, reads DVKVTQSSRYLVKRTGEKVFLECVQDMDHENMFWYRQDPGLGLRLIYFSYDVKMKEKGDIPEGYSVSREKKERFSLILESASTNQTSMYLCASSFSRGDEQFFGPGTRLTVL.

This rearrangement joins TRBV6-1 to TRBJ2-7; 14 nucleotides match TRBD2. The CDR3 runs to 20 residues. V gave up 6 bases and J gave up 3 bases; unmatched junction bases: 19. The germline V gene encodes CDR1 MNHNS and CDR2 SASEGT. The CDR3 nucleotides are TGTGCCAGCAGGGGCCTAGGAGGACTAGCGGGAGGTCCCCCTAACTACGAGCAGTACTTC. This sequence encodes CASRGLGGLAGGPPNYEQYF.

The rearrangement uses TRBV7-2 and TRBJ2-7; D is undetermined. CDR1 and CDR2 (germline): SGHTA, FQGNSA. The V gene lost 3 bases and the J gene lost 2 bases, with 26 bases spanning the gap. This CDR3 contains 19 residues. The CDR3 nucleotides read TGTGCCAGCAGCTTGCGGAAGCTAAGGGCTCAAGCACGGACCTACGAGCAGTACTTC. It specifies CASSLRKLRAQARTYEQYF.